A selection of T cell receptor beta chains follows, all from one sample in a study of T cell repertoires in cytomegalovirus infection. These receptors have no known antigen. TCRdb re-called the reads through MiXCR, storing one row per CDR3 protein. The table lists under 90,000 distinct CDR3 sequences, 40% to 50% of them singletons. Sequenced here: CD8+ T cells from cultured PBMCs, sampled from culture after CMV antigen stimulation. These TCRs come from a human donor in good health (CMV status not recorded). Some clones in this sample may be carry-over from other donors' samples. Both conserved end residues are part of each CDR3. The D gene is left open where the match is weak. The listing skips clone size in some rows; elsewhere it reads once, few, many or a size class.

DNA	CDR3	size	J	D	V	length
TGTGCCAGCAGTTACGAGTGGACTGAAGCTTTCTTT	CASSYEWTEAFF	few	TRBJ1-1	-	TRBV6-2/TRBV6-3	12
TGCGCCAGCAGCCAAGATGACAGGGGGACCGGGGAGCTGTTTTTT	CASSQDDRGTGELFF	-	TRBJ2-2	TRBD1	TRBV4-1	15
TGTGCCAGCAGCTCCCGGGACCCCGCTAAGGTATATTTT	CASSSRDPAKVYF	few	TRBJ2-3	-	TRBV7-8	13
TGTGCCAGTAGTATAGGCCTCACCAGACAGGGCGTGAACACTGAAGCTTTCTTT	CASSIGLTRQGVNTEAFF	few	TRBJ1-1	TRBD1	TRBV19	18
TGCGCCAGCAGCCAGTTTCGTAGAGGACAGGGGGCAACTAGCGGGACTGGAGCCGGGGAGCTGTTTTTT	CASSQFRRGQGATSGTGAGELFF	few	TRBJ2-2	-	TRBV4-1	23
TGCAGTGCTAGAGTAAGGCCGTACAATGAGCAGTTCTTC	CSARVRPYNEQFF	-	TRBJ2-1	-	TRBV20-1	13
TGTGCCAGCAGTGTCCATCTAGCGAATCCCTCCAATGAGCAGTTCTTC	CASSVHLANPSNEQFF	few	TRBJ2-1	-	TRBV27	16
TGTGCCAGCAGTTTAGCGGCGGACAGGGGGCACAATGAGCAGTTCTTC	CASSLAADRGHNEQFF	-	TRBJ2-1	TRBD1	TRBV12-3/TRBV12-4	16
TGTGCCAGCAGTGGCGCGGTACGCGAGCAGTACTTC	CASSGAVREQYF	-	TRBJ2-7	-	TRBV2	12
TGTGCCAGCAGAGCCGGGGGACACCCCCAGCATTTT	CASRAGGHPQHF	few	TRBJ1-5	-	TRBV12-3/TRBV12-4	12
TGCAGTGCCACAGATGGACCCGAAGGGACCTACGAGCAGTACTTC	CSATDGPEGTYEQYF	-	TRBJ2-7	-	TRBV20-1	15
TGCGCCAGCAGCTTGGAAGGGGCGGCTGGGGCCAACGTCCTGACTTTC	CASSLEGAAGANVLTF	few	TRBJ2-6	-	TRBV5-1	16
TGCGCCAGCAGCACCGACCCGAGTAAGAAGGGGGACACTGAAGCTTTCTTT	CASSTDPSKKGDTEAFF	-	TRBJ1-1	-	TRBV4-1	17
TGTGCCAGCCTTGGGACAGGGGGGGATAATTCACCCCTCCACTTT	CASLGTGGDNSPLHF	-	TRBJ1-6	TRBD1	TRBV2	15
TGTGCCAGCAGCCCCACGACAGGGGACACTGAAGCTTTCTTT	CASSPTTGDTEAFF	-	TRBJ1-1	TRBD1	TRBV7-9	14
TGCGCCAGCAGCCAAGATAACGACGGGGGGGCCGTTTGGAATGAGCAGTTCTTC	CASSQDNDGGAVWNEQFF	-	TRBJ2-1	TRBD2	TRBV4-3	18
TGTGCCACCAGCGGGGAGCGGGGTAGCACAGATACGCAGTATTTT	CATSGERGSTDTQYF	few	TRBJ2-3	TRBD2	TRBV15	15
TGTGCCAGCAGTTCCACCCTAGTTAATGAGCAGTTCTTC	CASSSTLVNEQFF	-	TRBJ2-1	-	TRBV27	13
TGTGCCAGCGGACTCCCGGGACTAGCGGGAGTCCATGAGCAGTTCTTC	CASGLPGLAGVHEQFF	-	TRBJ2-1	TRBD2	TRBV7-8	16
TGTGCCAGCAGCTCATTTTCCTACGAGCAGTACTTC	CASSSFSYEQYF	-	TRBJ2-7	-	TRBV7-3	12
TGTGCCAGCTCCGGGTACGAGCAGTACTTC	CASSGYEQYF	few	TRBJ2-7	-	TRBV2	10
TGTGCCAGCAGCTTTTCAGGGACCTCCTACGAGCAGTACTTC	CASSFSGTSYEQYF	few	TRBJ2-7	-	TRBV7-4	14
TGTGCCAGCAGCTTTGACGGGATAAACTATGGCTACACCTTC	CASSFDGINYGYTF	-	TRBJ1-2	-	TRBV7-9	14
TGTGCCAGCAGCTTCCCTAGCGGGGGGGCATCGGATACGCAGTATTTT	CASSFPSGGASDTQYF	few	TRBJ2-3	TRBD2	TRBV7-2	16
TGTGCCAGCAGTCCCTCCTCCGGGACGAGCACGCTGTTTTTT	CASSPSSGTSTLFF	-	TRBJ2-2	-	TRBV27	14
TGTGCCAGCAGCCCCGGGTTATTGGAGACCCAGTACTTC	CASSPGLLETQYF	-	TRBJ2-5	-	TRBV27	13
TGTGCCAGCAAATCCTACGGGGGGGCCCAGTACTTC	CASKSYGGAQYF	few	TRBJ2-5	TRBD2	TRBV12-3/TRBV12-4	12
TGTGCCAGCAGTAAGCCCCTCGACGCGCAGTTCTTC	CASSKPLDAQFF	few	TRBJ2-1	-	TRBV27	12
TGTGCCATCAGTGAGTCCCGGACAGGGGAAACTGAAGCTTTCTTT	CAISESRTGETEAFF	once	TRBJ1-1	TRBD1	TRBV10-3	15
TGTGCCACCGGGTCGAGGACTGAAGCTTTCTTT	CATGSRTEAFF	-	TRBJ1-1	-	TRBV28	11
TGCAGTGCACTATACTCCTACAATGAGCAGTTCTTC	CSALYSYNEQFF	-	TRBJ2-1	-	TRBV20-1	12
TGTGCCAGCAGCCTAGAGCGGGAGGTAAATGACAATGAGCAGTTCTTC	CASSLEREVNDNEQFF	-	TRBJ2-1	TRBD2	TRBV7-8	16
TGTGCCAGCAGGGACAGGCGACGAGGGGGCTACACCTTC	CASRDRRRGGYTF	-	TRBJ1-2	TRBD1	TRBV6-1	13
TGCAGCGTTGACGGGCGGTTCACAGATACGCAGTATTTT	CSVDGRFTDTQYF	once	TRBJ2-3	-	TRBV29-1	13
TGCAGCGTTGGAACAGACAGGGGCCCAACCTACGAGCAGTACTTC	CSVGTDRGPTYEQYF	few	TRBJ2-7	TRBD1	TRBV29-1	15
TGTGCCAGCACCTCGAATGTGGGTACTGAAGCTTTCTTT	CASTSNVGTEAFF	-	TRBJ1-1	-	TRBV13	13
TGTGCCAGCAGTCCCCGCCAAGGACAGAGTCAGCAGTACTTC	CASSPRQGQSQQYF	-	TRBJ2-7	-	TRBV12-3/TRBV12-4	14
TGTGCCAGCAGCACCGGACTAGCTCCAGATACGCAGTATTTT	CASSTGLAPDTQYF	few	TRBJ2-3	TRBD2	TRBV5-4	14
TGTGCCAGCACTTCCACCCAACTTGGCTACGAGCAGTACTTC	CASTSTQLGYEQYF	many	TRBJ2-7	-	TRBV28	14
TGCAGTGCTTGGGACAGGGGTGGGGATACTGAAGCTTTCTTT	CSAWDRGGDTEAFF	once	TRBJ1-1	TRBD1	TRBV20-1	14
TGTGCCAGCAGCCGAGTGCGGACATTGACGGGGGGGCGAACAGATACGCAGTATTTT	CASSRVRTLTGGRTDTQYF	many	TRBJ2-3	TRBD2	TRBV7-9	19
TGTGCCAGCAGTACCCCTCTTGGAGAGCAGTACTTC	CASSTPLGEQYF	-	TRBJ2-7	-	TRBV27	12
TGTGCCAGCAGTCGCATACTAGCGGGAGGAGAGGAGACCCAGTACTTC	CASSRILAGGEETQYF	-	TRBJ2-5	TRBD2	TRBV28	16
TGCGCCAGCAGCTTGGGAAGCGGGGCCTACGAGCAGTACTTC	CASSLGSGAYEQYF	-	TRBJ2-7	TRBD2	TRBV5-1	14
TGTGCCAGCAGCTTAGGGTCTAGCGGGAGGAGCGAGCAGTACTTC	CASSLGSSGRSEQYF	-	TRBJ2-7	TRBD2	TRBV7-2	15
TGTGCCAGCAGTTTAGGGAGGTCCACAGGGGGTCTGCTAGGCGAGCAGTACTTC	CASSLGRSTGGLLGEQYF	-	TRBJ2-7	TRBD1	TRBV12-3/TRBV12-4	18
TGTGCCAGCAGCTTAGGGACAGGGGCTGAAGCTTTCTTT	CASSLGTGAEAFF	-	TRBJ1-1	TRBD1	TRBV11-2	13
TGTGCCAGCAGCCACAGGGAGGGCACTGAAGCTTTCTTT	CASSHREGTEAFF	-	TRBJ1-1	-	TRBV2	13
TGCAGCGTTGAGGGGGACAGCAGAAACACCATATATTTT	CSVEGDSRNTIYF	-	TRBJ1-3	TRBD1	TRBV29-1	13